This T cell receptor beta chain was observed in a study of blood T cells in healthy people across ages. At the level of the study: Template switching caught about one barcoded beta molecule for each two T cells.

This clonotype was counted a single time. The antigen is not known. For the second PCR, which ran for roughly 6 to 11 cycles, a sample-barcoded 5' primer and a J-beta primer mix were used. TCRdb fed the 5' RACE reads into MiXCR, producing one record per CDR3 protein. The profile shows some 700,000 distinct CDR3 sequences, about 24% of them singletons. Findings and caveats of the study: Per million T cells, the diversity of TCR beta decreased roughly linearly as age advanced. It was found that TCR beta diversity correlated strongly with the percentage of naive T cells.

The length of the CDR3 is 16 residues. With V trimmed by 1 base and J by 0 bases, 3 bases remained unmatched. Germline CDR1 and CDR2: KGHSH and LQKENI. The sequenced material came from blood. This TCR came from an older man in good health. The chain employs TRBV18 and TRBJ1-3, with TRBD1 matching over 7 bases. The CDR3 nucleotides read TGTGCCAGCTCACCACGGGGGACAGTCTCTGGAAACACCATATATTTT. This encodes CASSPRGTVSGNTIYF.